A single sample gave rise to the 3 T cell receptor beta chains below, sequenced in a study of control samples from healthy donors and cancer patients. The method was immunoSEQ multiplex PCR; TCRdb's version includes in-frame clones alone and lacks a portion of them. The sample holds about 3,000 clones, around 94% seen once. The sample consisted of PBMCs. The receptors shown here come from a man in his 70s with lung cancer.

The rearrangement links TRBV27 to TRBJ1-1; D is undetermined. This CDR3 contains 13 residues. The germline gives CDR1 MNHEY, CDR2 SMNVEV (reference sequence). The V end was cut by 3 bases, the J end by 1 base, with 6 bases between. The CDR3 nucleotides are TGTGCCAGCAGTTTTCGGGAGAACACTGAAGCTTTCTTT. This translates into CASSFRENTEAFF.

The chain has TRBV25-1 and TRBJ2-6, with a tentative D call TRBD2 (5 bases). Trimming shortened V by 4 bases and J by 2 bases, and 9 bases separated the two germline ends. CDR3 length: 15 amino acids. Germline assignment: CDR1 MGHDK and CDR2 SYGVNS. This CDR3 is CASSGTATGANVLTF. DNA of the CDR3: TGTGCCAGCAGTGGGACTGCGACTGGGGCCAACGTCCTGACTTTC.

The J gene is TRBJ1-3, the V gene TRBV5-1; D remains ambiguous. The CDR3 extends over 15 amino acids. V was clipped by 4 bases and J by 0 bases, with 11 bases between them. Germline CDR1 SGHRS, CDR2 YFSETQ. CDR3 nucleotides: TGCGCCAGCAGCCCCCAAAGTTCCTCTGGAAACACCATATATTTT. Protein product: CASSPQSSSGNTIYF.